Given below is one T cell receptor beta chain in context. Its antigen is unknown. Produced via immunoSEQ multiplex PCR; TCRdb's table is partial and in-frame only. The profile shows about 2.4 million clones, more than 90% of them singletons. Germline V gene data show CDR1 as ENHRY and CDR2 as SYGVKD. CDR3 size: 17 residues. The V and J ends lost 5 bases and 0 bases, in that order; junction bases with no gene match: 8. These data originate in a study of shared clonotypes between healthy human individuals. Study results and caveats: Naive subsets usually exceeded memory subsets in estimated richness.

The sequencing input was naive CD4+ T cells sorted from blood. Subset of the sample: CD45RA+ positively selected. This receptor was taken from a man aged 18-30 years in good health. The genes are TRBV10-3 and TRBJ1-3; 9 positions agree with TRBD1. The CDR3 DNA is TGTGCCATCAGTCTTTGGGACAGGGCCTACTCTGGAAACACCATATATTTT. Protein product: CAISLWDRAYSGNTIYF.